The following is a TCR beta chain sequence with its context. Its antigen is not identified. TCRalpha and TCRbeta libraries used 5'RACE with constant-segment primers and UMIs. From the 5' RACE reads, TCRdb called clonotypes with MiXCR, one entry per CDR3 protein. The sample consists of almost 550,000 distinct CDR3 sequences, 20% of them appearing once. These data belong to a study of T-cell memory formation after mild COVID-19. Study-wide findings and caveats: Some SARS-CoV-2-responding clones were already detected in memory before infection.

The clonotype was recovered from an adult woman who had mild COVID-19 (a few samples of this study predate the infection). Cell type and time point are not known. The sequenced sample consisted of PBMCs or a T cell subset sorted from them (not recorded which).

CDR3 DNA sequence: TGTGCCAGCAGCTTACGGCAGGGTAGCGGCTACAATGAGCAGTTCTTC. Its translation: CASSLRQGSGYNEQFF. The genes are TRBV11-2 and TRBJ2-1; D is possibly TRBD2 (6 bases). V gave up 2 bases and J gave up 3 bases, with 14 bases separating them. Germline lookup yields CDR1 SGHAT and CDR2 FQNNGV. This CDR3 region has 16 residues.